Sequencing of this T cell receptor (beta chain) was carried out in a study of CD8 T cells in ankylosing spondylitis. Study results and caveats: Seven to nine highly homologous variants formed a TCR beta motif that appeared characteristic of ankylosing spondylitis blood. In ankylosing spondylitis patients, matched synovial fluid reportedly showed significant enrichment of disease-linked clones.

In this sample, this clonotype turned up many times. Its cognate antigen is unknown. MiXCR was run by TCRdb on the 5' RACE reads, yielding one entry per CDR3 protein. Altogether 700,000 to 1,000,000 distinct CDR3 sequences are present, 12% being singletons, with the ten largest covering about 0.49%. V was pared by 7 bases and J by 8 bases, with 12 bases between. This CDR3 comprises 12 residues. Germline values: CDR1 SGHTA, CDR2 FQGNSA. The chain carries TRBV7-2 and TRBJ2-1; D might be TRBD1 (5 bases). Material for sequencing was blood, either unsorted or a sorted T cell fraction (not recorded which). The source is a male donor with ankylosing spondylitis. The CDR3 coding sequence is TGTGCCAGCACCTTCGCCAGGGATGAGCAGTTCTTC. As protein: CASTFARDEQFF.